What follows is one TCR beta chain and its context. Patients picked for sequencing had shown CD8+CD57+ cell expansion detected by flow cytometry. The patients all had a severe acquired aplastic anemia diagnosis. Patient blood was sampled before any therapy had been received. The TCR beta profiling, which covered VDJ combination and CDR3 sequence, was carried out using genomic DNA as the template. TCRdb passed the reads through MiXCR, listing each CDR3 protein once. This repertoire shows around 200,000 distinct CDR3 sequences, more than 55% found once; its top ten account for about 60%. This sample was included in a study of CD8+CD57+ T cells in acquired aplastic anemia. Trimming shortened V by 2 bases and J by 4 bases, and 20 bases separated the two germline ends. The CDR3 covers 17 residues. Germline CDR1 reads SEHNR; CDR2 reads FQNEAQ (reference sequence).

The sample consisted of sorted CD4+, CD8+, or CD8+CD57+ T cells (not recorded which) from PBMCs. The V gene is TRBV7-9, the J gene TRBJ2-5; D is uncertain. The clonotype comes from a human donor with aplastic anemia. The CDR3, as DNA: TGTGCCAGCAGCTTATCTGAATATTCGGTCTGGGGAGAGACCCAGTACTTC. It is translated as CASSLSEYSVWGETQYF.